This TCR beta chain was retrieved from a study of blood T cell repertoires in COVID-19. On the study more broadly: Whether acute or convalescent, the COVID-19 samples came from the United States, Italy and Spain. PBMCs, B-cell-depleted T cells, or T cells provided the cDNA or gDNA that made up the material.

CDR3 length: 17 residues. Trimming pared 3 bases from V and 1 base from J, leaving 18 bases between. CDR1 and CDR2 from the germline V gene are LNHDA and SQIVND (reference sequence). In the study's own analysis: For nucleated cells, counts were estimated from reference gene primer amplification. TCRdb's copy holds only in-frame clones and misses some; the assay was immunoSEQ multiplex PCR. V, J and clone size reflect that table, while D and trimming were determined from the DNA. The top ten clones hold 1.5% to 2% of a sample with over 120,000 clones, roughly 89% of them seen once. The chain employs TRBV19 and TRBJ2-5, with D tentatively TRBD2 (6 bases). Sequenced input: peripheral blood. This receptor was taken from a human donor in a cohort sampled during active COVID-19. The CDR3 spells CASSIRGLWGGQETQYF. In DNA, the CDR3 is TGTGCCAGTAGTATCAGAGGCCTCTGGGGAGGCCAAGAGACCCAGTACTTC. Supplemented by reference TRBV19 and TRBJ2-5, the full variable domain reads DGGITQSPKYLFRKEGQNVTLSCEQNLNHDAMYWYRQDPGQGLRLIYYSQIVNDFQKGDIAEGYSVSREKKESFPLTVTSAQKNPTAFYLCASSIRGLWGGQETQYFGPGTRLLVL.